These 6 T cell receptor beta chains originate from one sample sequenced in a study of shared clonotypes between healthy human individuals. Data came from immunoSEQ multiplex PCR; TCRdb stores just in-frame clones and leaves some out. The sample lists about 1.1 million clones, approximately 75% occurring once. The specimen was memory CD4+ T cells from PBMCs. The subset was: CD45RA-negative fraction. The receptors here all came from a man aged 18 to 30 in good health. Some clones in this sample may be carry-over from other donors' samples.

The sample holds one count of this clone. This chain joins TRBV2 and TRBJ1-2; 7 bases fit TRBD1. Trimming at V came to 8 bases and at J to 7 bases, leaving 7 bases not matched to a gene. The germline gives CDR1 SNHLY, CDR2 FYNNEI. CDR3 length: 12 amino acids. As DNA, the CDR3 is TGTGCCAGCCGCCTGAGACAGGGTGGCTACACCTTC. This translates into CASRLRQGGYTF.

The chain couples TRBV28 to TRBJ2-2; unclear D gene. CDR3 length equals 13 residues. CDR1 and CDR2 from the germline V gene are MDHEN and SYDVKM. Trimming removed 4 bases from V and 8 bases from J, with 11 bases in between. CDR3 coding DNA: TGTGCCAGCAGTTCGTACTTAGGGGGGGAGCTGTTTTTT. Translated: CASSSYLGGELFF.

J is TRBJ2-5 and V is TRBV7-9; no firm D call. Germline-derived CDR1 and CDR2 are SEHNR and FQNEAQ (reference sequence). The CDR3 is made up of 12 amino acids. V lost 1 base and J lost 4, with 4 bases in between. The CDR3 is CASSLELETQYF. The DNA for the CDR3 is TGTGCCAGCAGCTTAGAGCTAGAGACCCAGTACTTC.

For the CDR3, the DNA is TGTGCCATCACCGGGGGACAGGGCACAGATACGCAGTATTTT. The encoded protein is CAITGGQGTDTQYF. This chain uses TRBV10-3 with TRBJ2-3; 8 bases match TRBD1. The CDR3 sequence is 14 residues long. Germline CDR1 reads ENHRY; CDR2 reads SYGVKD. The J segment lost 1 base and the V segment lost 7 bases, leaving 4 bases of the junction unmatched.

At least ten counts were recorded for this clone. The chain carries TRBV19 and TRBJ1-2, with a weak D call TRBD1 (6 bases). The V end was cut by 5 bases, the J end by 4 bases, with 14 bases between. Germline V gene data show CDR1 as LNHDA and CDR2 as SQIVND (reference sequence). The CDR3 spans 14 residues. Here the CDR3 DNA reads TGTGCCAGTAGTCCCAATCGACAGGTCTATGGCTACACCTTC. Its translation is CASSPNRQVYGYTF.

The rearrangement uses TRBV27 and TRBJ1-2, with TRBD1 matching over 7 bases. The V and J ends lost 3 bases and 4 bases, in that order; junction bases with no gene match: 17. Per the germline V gene, CDR1 is MNHEY and CDR2 is SMNVEV (reference sequence). This CDR3 comprises 18 residues. This chain's CDR3 is CASSFHPSLGQALYGYTF. Written as DNA, the CDR3 is TGTGCCAGCAGTTTTCACCCTTCCCTCGGACAGGCGCTCTATGGCTACACCTTC.